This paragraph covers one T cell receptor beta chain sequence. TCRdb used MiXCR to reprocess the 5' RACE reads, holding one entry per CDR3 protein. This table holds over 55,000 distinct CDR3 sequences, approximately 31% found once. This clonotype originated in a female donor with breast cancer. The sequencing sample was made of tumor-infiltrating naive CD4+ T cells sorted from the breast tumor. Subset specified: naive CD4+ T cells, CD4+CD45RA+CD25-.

CDR3 in amino acids: CASSYPRTGGSEKLFF. Written as DNA, the CDR3 is TGTGCCAGCAGTTACCCTCGGACAGGGGGTTCCGAAAAACTGTTTTTT. The chain carries TRBV6-6 and TRBJ1-4, with 10 bases aligning to TRBD1. CDR3 length: 16 residues. The ends lost 2 bases at V and 8 bases at J; junction bases unmatched: 8. The germline gives CDR1 MNHNY, CDR2 SVGAGI (reference sequence).